The 17 T cell receptor beta chains below come from one sample, sequenced in a study of cytotoxic CD8 clonotypes in ibrutinib-treated CLL (dated by TCRdb to about 2021). The library was generated by the immunoSEQ multiplex PCR assay. Held by TCRdb, this immuneACCESS table contains in-frame sequences only and omits some clones. Under half of the omission traces to an unresolved V gene where checked; the cause of the rest is unknown. The table for this sample lists fewer than 400,000 clones; roughly 71% of them were counted only once. The ten largest clones take up 5% to 6.5% of the sample. This material consisted of PBMCs, taken after 36 months of ibrutinib treatment. The receptors here all came from a human donor with chronic lymphocytic leukemia.

The chain joins TRBV5-1 to TRBJ2-5, with a tentative D call TRBD2 (6 bases). The V gene lost 1 base and the J gene lost 2 bases, with 9 bases spanning the gap. CDR1 SGHRS and CDR2 YFSETQ come from the germline V gene. This CDR3 has 14 amino acids. The CDR3 loop reads CASSLSGVQETQYF. The CDR3 coding sequence is TGCGCCAGCAGCTTGTCGGGGGTACAAGAGACCCAGTACTTC. The complete variable domain, with remaining parts taken from reference TRBV5-1 and TRBJ2-5, reads KAGVTQTPRYLIKTRGQQVTLSCSPISGHRSVSWYQQTPGQGLQFLFEYFSETQRNKGNFPGRFSGRQFSNSRSEMNVSTLELGDSALYLCASSLSGVQETQYFGPGTRLLVL.

V and J are TRBV6-1 and TRBJ2-5; D is possibly TRBD2 (7 bases). This CDR3 contains 16 residues. CDR1 and CDR2 from the germline V gene are MNHNS and SASEGT. With 4 bases removed from V and 4 bases from J, the gap between germline ends came to 19 bases. This CDR3 is CASSVSRGALGETQYF. The CDR3 DNA reads TGTGCCAGCAGTGTTTCACGGGGGGCCCTCGGAGAGACCCAGTACTTC.

Of note for this clone: The same CDR3 also results from other DNA sequences found in this sample. V is TRBV5-6 and J is TRBJ1-2; D might be TRBD1 (6 bases). The CDR3 consists of 13 residues. Between the trimmed V and J ends, which lost 4 bases and 4 bases, there was a span of 11 bases. In germline, CDR1 is SGHDT, CDR2 YYEEEE. The DNA of the CDR3 is TGTGCCAGCAGCCGTGACAGGTCCTATGGCTACACCTTC. Its translation: CASSRDRSYGYTF.

CDR3 in DNA: TGTGCCATCAGTGAGTCAGGCCCGACAGGTCTTACGCAGTATTTT. This sequence encodes CAISESGPTGLTQYF. V is TRBV10-3 and J is TRBJ2-3; D perhaps matches TRBD1 (6 bases). This CDR3 has 15 residues. Germline CDR1 and CDR2: ENHRY and SYGVKD. V was pared by 0 bases and J by 8 bases, with 15 bases between.

This clone appeared a few times. The chain uses TRBV5-1 and TRBJ2-7, with D unresolved. Looked up from germline, CDR1 is SGHRS and CDR2 is YFSETQ. This CDR3 contains 14 residues. Trimming cost V 0 bases and J 5 bases, with 12 bases left between them. For the CDR3, the DNA is TGCGCCAGCAGCTTGGGGTTGACTGGGAACGAGCAGTACTTC. It codes for CASSLGLTGNEQYF.

This chain uses TRBV14 with TRBJ1-2; D uncertain. CDR1 and CDR2 from the germline V gene are SGHDN and FVKESK. Between the trimmed V and J ends, which lost 0 bases and 7 bases, there was a span of 9 bases. The CDR3 is 13 residues long. CDR3: CASSQDIEFGYTF. CDR3 DNA: TGTGCCAGCAGCCAAGATATTGAGTTTGGCTACACCTTC.

This clone was seen more than once but under ten times. The chain joins TRBV10-3 to TRBJ2-3; TRBD2 is a possible D gene (6 bases). The CDR3 is made up of 15 amino acids. The ends were cut back, 10 bases at V and 0 bases at J, with 17 bases in the middle. Germline CDR1 and CDR2: ENHRY and SYGVKD. The CDR3 loop is CATDRAGTSTDTQYF. CDR3 DNA: TGTGCCACCGATAGGGCAGGGACTAGCACAGATACGCAGTATTTT.

The CDR3 DNA sequence: TGTGCCAGCAGTGAGTTCAGTGGGGGGACGTATGGCTACACCTTC. This codes for CASSEFSGGTYGYTF. The chain joins TRBV2 to TRBJ1-2; a weak D match, TRBD1 (5 bases). Deletions cut 3 bases from V and 5 bases from J, with 16 bases between. This CDR3 has 15 amino acids. CDR1 is SNHLY and CDR2 is FYNNEI in the germline V gene. The full variable domain, completed using reference TRBV2 and TRBJ1-2, is EPEVTQTPSHQVTQMGQEVILRCVPISNHLYFYWYRQILGQKVEFLVSFYNNEISEKSEIFDDQFSVERPDGSNFTLKIRSTKLEDSAMYFCASSEFSGGTYGYTFGSGTRLTVV.

The chain joins TRBV7-9 to TRBJ2-7, with D possibly called TRBD1 or TRBD2 (5 bases each). Germline CDR1 SEHNR, CDR2 FQNEAQ (reference sequence). The CDR3 contains 11 residues. V was pared by 8 bases and J by 7 bases, with 12 bases between. The CDR3 spells CASSRGVEQYF. The CDR3, as DNA: TGTGCCAGCTCACGAGGGGTTGAGCAGTACTTC.

The V call is TRBV29-1, the J call TRBJ2-7; maybe TRBD1 (5 bases). The germline CDR1 and CDR2 sequences are SQVTM and ANQGSEA. The germline V and J ends were trimmed by 7 bases and 3 bases, with 13 bases remaining between them. This CDR3 is 12 amino acids long. The CDR3 sequence: CSALTVLYEQYF. The CDR3 nucleotides are TGCAGCGCCTTGACAGTACTCTACGAGCAGTACTTC.

This chain uses TRBV15 with TRBJ2-7; 8 nucleotides match TRBD2. CDR3 length: 14 residues. The ends lost 8 bases at V and 7 bases at J; junction bases unmatched: 13. Per the germline V gene, CDR1 is LNHNV and CDR2 is YYDKDF (reference sequence). The CDR3 coding sequence is TGTGCCACCGCAAGCGGGAGTTACCTTCGGGAGCAGTACTTC. Translation gives CATASGSYLREQYF. Using reference TRBV15 and TRBJ2-7 for the parts outside the CDR3, the full variable domain is DAMVIQNPRYQVTQFGKPVTLSCSQTLNHNVMYWYQQKSSQAPKLLFHYYDKDFNNEADTPDNFQSRRPNTSFCFLDIRSPGLGDTAMYLCATASGSYLREQYFGPGTRLTVT.

The chain's CDR3 is CASSRGQGNYGYTF. The CDR3 DNA follows: TGTGCCAGCAGCCGCGGTCAGGGGAACTATGGCTACACCTTC. The chain is built from TRBV5-4 and TRBJ1-2; D is possibly TRBD1 (6 bases). The CDR3 spans 14 residues. With 4 bases removed from V and 2 bases from J, the gap between germline ends came to 12 bases. CDR1 is SGHNT and CDR2 is YYREEE in the germline V gene (reference sequence).

This clone was observed a handful of times. The CDR3 nucleotides read TGTGCCAGCAGCGGAGGCCGATACTATGGCTACACCTTC. Translation: CASSGGRYYGYTF. V gene TRBV9 combines with J gene TRBJ1-2; D gene unclear. The CDR3 runs 13 residues. The germline CDR1 and CDR2 sequences are SGDLS and YYNGEE. V lost 3 bases and J lost 3, with 9 bases in between.

This rearrangement joins TRBV15 to TRBJ1-1; D gene uncertain. The germline gives CDR1 LNHNV, CDR2 YYDKDF (reference sequence). V lost 0 bases and J lost 4, with 9 bases in between. The length of the CDR3 is 14 residues. CDR3 coding DNA: TGTGCCACCAGCAGAGATGGAAGGGTCACTGAAGCTTTCTTT. This gives the protein CATSRDGRVTEAFF.

J is TRBJ2-7 and V is TRBV6-5; the D gene is possibly TRBD2 (5 bases). V dropped 3 bases and J dropped 3 bases, with 9 bases sitting between them. The germline V gene encodes CDR1 MNHEY and CDR2 SVGAGI. There are 13 residues in the CDR3. The CDR3 is CASSYWENYEQYF. DNA for the CDR3: TGTGCCAGCAGTTATTGGGAGAACTACGAGCAGTACTTC.

The chain uses TRBV19 and TRBJ1-2, with no clear D. Per the germline V gene, CDR1 is LNHDA and CDR2 is SQIVND (reference sequence). Trimming stripped 2 bases from V and 8 bases from J, with 15 bases between. The CDR3 covers 14 residues. CDR3 nucleotide sequence: TGTGCCAGTAGTATAACGCCGGACCGCCACGGCTACACCTTC. Translating gives CASSITPDRHGYTF.

The V gene is TRBV7-3, the J gene TRBJ2-7; TRBD2 agrees at 13 bases. Germline lookup yields CDR1 SGHTA and CDR2 FQGTGA. Germline trimming cut 5 bases from V and 4 bases from J; bases unmatched to any gene: 8. The CDR3 is 16 amino acids. The CDR3 reads CASSPRTSGSGYEQYF. CDR3 bases: TGTGCCAGCAGCCCACGGACTAGCGGGAGCGGGTACGAGCAGTACTTC.